This T cell receptor beta chain was profiled in a study of technical replicates of blood from a handful of donors (dated by TCRdb to about 2017). Libraries were made using the immunoSEQ multiplex PCR assay. Entries here come from immuneACCESS through TCRdb and include only in-frame sequences with V and J called. Some clones fail to appear in such tables; in the studies checked, an unresolved V gene covers under half of the shortfall, and the cause of the remainder is unknown. Present in this sample are about 94,000 clones, around 95% of which were seen just once. 0.22% of the sample rests with the top ten. As to this clone: Its antigen remains unidentified. No base-level quality is on record; no much larger clone is a single base apart.

Including the terminal cysteine and phenylalanine, the CDR3 comprises 18 residues. The CDR3 DNA has 54 bases and is translated from base 1. For this chain, trimming is 3 bases at the V end and 0 bases at the J end, and the number of junction bases without a gene match is 9. Sequences SGHRS (CDR1) and YFSETQ (CDR2) are obtained from the germline V gene. The chain is encoded by TRBV5-1 joined to TRBJ2-6, and TRBD2 matches 7 of the central bases. The clonotype comes from a human donor in good health. Sequenced sample: T cells isolated from PBMCs. The nucleotide sequence reads as follows: TGCGCCAGCAGCTATACAAGCGGGGAACTCTCTGGGGCCAACGTCCTGACTTTC. Its coded protein is CASSYTSGELSGANVLTF.